This TCR beta chain was profiled in a study of blood T cell repertoires in COVID-19 (dated by TCRdb to between 2020 and 2021). Describing the broader study: Samples covering the acute and convalescent phases of COVID-19 were provided by collaborators in the United States, Italy and Spain. The samples were drawn from the first 160 participants of the ongoing ImmuneRACE study and from more than 1,000 subjects provided by 6 global collaborators. Deeply sampled blood TCRbeta repertoires from subjects exposed to, actively infected with, or recovered from COVID-19 were included in the dataset. Where HLA class I and class II types were available, the types were taken from metadata supplied by the sample provider, not from assay-based typing. Nearly every sample came with metadata listing a de-identified subject ID, COVID-19 status, age in years and sex. The repertoires were released in a freely available public database meant as a resource for research on the immune response to SARS-CoV-2. The prospective study material was composed of cDNA or gDNA derived from T cells, B-cell-depleted T cells, or PBMCs.

On the study overall, not on this receptor specifically: Clinical and demographic metadata were provided uncurated, with the amount varying by source and participant.

This clone came up once. The clone's antigen remains unknown. No base qualities exist here, and no much larger clone lies one base off it. Whole blood was collected in K2EDTA tubes by collaborating institutions according to the institutions' own protocols. Collaborator samples were shipped for TCRbeta analysis as frozen whole blood, isolated PBMCs, or DNA extracted from either sample type. From cysteine to phenylalanine, the CDR3 is 15 amino acids long. The kept DNA is CDR3 alone, 45 bases in frame from the first base. V loses 5 bases of germline sequence and J loses 1 base, and the interval between the two ends is 9 bases. CDR1 and CDR2, per the germline V gene, are MGHDK and SYGVNS. TCRbeta CDR3 regions were amplified from genomic DNA using the immunoSEQ Assay, a bias-controlled multiplex PCR. The source study handled its data this way. The number of nucleated cells in each sample was estimated from the amplification of reference gene primers within the assay. Sequence reads were collapsed and filtered to measure the absolute abundance of every unique TCRbeta CDR3 rearrangement. Productive Simpson clonality was computed per sample as the square root of Simpson's diversity index over productive rearrangements. TCRdb holds this immuneACCESS table with in-frame rearrangements only. Some clones are missing; in checked studies, unresolved V genes explain under half, and the rest has no known cause. V, J and clone size reflect that table, while D and trimming were determined from the DNA. This sample gives more than 80,000 clones in total; 70% to 90% of them show up just once. In total, the top ten clones hold roughly 5.1% of the sample.

The sequencing input was peripheral blood. This TCR came from a man aged 40-50 years with acute or convalescent COVID-19. The sequence is built from TRBV25-1 and TRBJ2-6; a confident D gene designation cannot be given. Here the CDR3 is given as CASSRRDSGANVLTF. The sequenced DNA is TGTGCCAGCAGTCGAAGAGATTCTGGGGCCAACGTCCTGACTTTC.